This T cell receptor (beta chain) is drawn from a study of T cell responses to AZD1222 COVID-19 vaccine. The method was immunoSEQ multiplex PCR; TCRdb's version includes in-frame clones alone and lacks a portion of them. The sample comprises about 120,000 clones, 86% of which are singletons, and around 3% rests with the top ten. Study outcomes and limitations: It was only after the peak T cell response that any repertoires were sampled.

Pooling of second doses given at about 4 or about 12 weeks was done. CDR1 is SGHRS and CDR2 is YFSETQ in the germline V gene. The CDR3 loop spans 14 amino acids. Trimming cost V 0 bases and J 3 bases, with 10 bases left between them. Regarding this clone: Its specificity is not known.

V usage is TRBV5-1 and J usage is TRBJ2-7; D unresolved. The receptor's source is an adult who received the AZD1222 COVID-19 vaccine. The sequenced sample was peripheral blood, obtained 28 days after the second AZD1222 dose. The CDR3 loop is CASSLVPDHYEQYF. DNA for the CDR3: TGCGCCAGCAGCTTGGTCCCAGATCACTACGAGCAGTACTTC.